This is a list of T cell receptor beta chains from one sample in a study of cytomegalovirus exposure and HLA in healthy donors. The assay was immunoSEQ multiplex PCR, and TCRdb's table has in-frame clones only and misses some. There are 110,000 to 150,000 clones in the sample; roughly 76% occur only once, and around 1.2% lies in the top ten. Sequencing used PBMCs. The source of these receptors is a woman aged 40 to 50 in good health and CMV-seronegative. The CDR3 runs from the conserved cysteine through the conserved F or W. D genes are given only for firm matches. Size is omitted from some rows. Given values are once, few, many or a class for expanded clones.

D: NA
size: NA
J: TRBJ1-1
V: TRBV2
CDR3: CASSVEGVGTEAFF
DNA: TGTGCCAGCAGTGTCGAAGGGGTAGGCACTGAAGCTTTCTTT

D: NA
size: NA
J: TRBJ2-1
V: TRBV28
CDR3: CASRPPGGVNEQFF
DNA: TGTGCCAGCCGCCCCCCGGGCGGGGTCAATGAGCAGTTCTTC

D: TRBD1
size: NA
J: TRBJ1-1
V: TRBV6-5
CDR3: CASSFTGGDTEAFF
DNA: TGTGCCAGCAGTTTCACAGGGGGGGACACTGAAGCTTTCTTT

D: TRBD1
size: NA
J: TRBJ2-3
V: TRBV18
CDR3: CASSPLTGSTDTQYF
DNA: TGTGCCAGCTCACCATTGACAGGGAGCACAGATACGCAGTATTTT

D: NA
size: once
J: TRBJ2-7
V: TRBV7-6
CDR3: CASGSQSASYEQYF
DNA: TGTGCCAGCGGCTCCCAGAGCGCTTCCTACGAGCAGTACTTC

D: TRBD1
size: NA
J: TRBJ1-2
V: TRBV6-5
CDR3: CASSRGRGRNYGYTF
DNA: TGTGCCAGCAGCCGAGGCAGGGGGCGCAACTATGGCTACACCTTC

D: TRBD1
size: NA
J: TRBJ1-4
V: TRBV6-5
CDR3: CASRRAGGDEKLFF
DNA: TGTGCCAGCAGGCGAGCAGGGGGCGATGAAAAACTGTTTTTT

D: TRBD1
size: NA
J: TRBJ1-3
V: TRBV7-2
CDR3: CASSSRTGLDGNTIYF
DNA: TGTGCCAGCAGCTCCCGGACAGGGCTGGATGGAAACACCATATATTTT

D: NA
size: NA
J: TRBJ2-5
V: TRBV13
CDR3: CASSSDSHGRETQYF
DNA: TGTGCCAGCAGTTCGGACTCTCATGGAAGAGAGACCCAGTACTTC

D: NA
size: few
J: TRBJ1-2
V: TRBV7-9
CDR3: CASSPGGTGYKGYTF
DNA: TGTGCCAGCAGCCCCGGGGGGACCGGGTATAAGGGCTACACCTTC

D: TRBD1
size: NA
J: TRBJ2-1
V: TRBV29-1
CDR3: CSGTGNSYNEQFF
DNA: TGCAGCGGGACAGGAAACTCCTACAATGAGCAGTTCTTC

D: TRBD1
size: few
J: TRBJ1-5
V: TRBV4-1
CDR3: CASSQDRGTPNQPQHF
DNA: TGCGCCAGCAGCCAAGACAGGGGGACACCTAATCAGCCCCAGCATTTT

D: NA
size: NA
J: TRBJ1-2
V: TRBV7-8
CDR3: CASSLALGVYGYTF
DNA: TGTGCCAGCAGCTTAGCGCTAGGGGTCTATGGCTACACCTTC

D: NA
size: NA
J: TRBJ2-7
V: TRBV7-6
CDR3: CASSLAASDFYEQYF
DNA: TGTGCCAGCAGCTTAGCGGCCAGCGACTTCTACGAGCAGTACTTC

D: NA
size: NA
J: TRBJ2-3
V: TRBV7-9
CDR3: CASSTRGPDTQYF
DNA: TGTGCCAGCAGCACCAGGGGCCCAGATACGCAGTATTTT